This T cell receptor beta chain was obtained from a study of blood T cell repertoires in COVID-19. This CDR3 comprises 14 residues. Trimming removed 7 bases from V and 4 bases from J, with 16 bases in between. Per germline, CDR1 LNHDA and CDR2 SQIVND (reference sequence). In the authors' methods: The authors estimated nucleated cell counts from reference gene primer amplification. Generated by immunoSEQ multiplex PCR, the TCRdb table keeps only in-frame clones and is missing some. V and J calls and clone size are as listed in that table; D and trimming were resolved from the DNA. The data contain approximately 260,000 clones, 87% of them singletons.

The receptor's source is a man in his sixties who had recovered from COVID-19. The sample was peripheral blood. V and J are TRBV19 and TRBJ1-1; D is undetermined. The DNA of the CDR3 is TGTGCCAGTAACCCTCAGCCGACTAGCACTGAAGCTTTCTTT. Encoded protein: CASNPQPTSTEAFF.